This TCR beta chain was recovered during a study of T cells in Graves' hyperthyroidism and ophthalmopathy. Study overall: Staff took peripheral blood when the initial diagnosis was made, before any treatment began. Whole-study findings and limits: Appearing also in blood were most of the thyroid clonotypes expanded above 0.001.

TCR beta CDR3 regions were amplified from RNA. With the HTBI primer set, the TCR CDR3 went through a first round of RT-PCR. TCRdb re-analysed the multiplex PCR reads in MiXCR, keeping a single row per CDR3 protein. There are roughly 510,000 distinct CDR3 sequences in the sample; 20% occur only once, and less than 30% lies in the top ten. In germline, CDR1 is KGHDR, CDR2 SFDVKD. The CDR3 loop spans 17 amino acids. Trimming shortened V by 2 bases and J by 1 base, and 11 bases separated the two germline ends. This clonotype came up many times. Its antigen is not identified. The clonotype was recovered from a young man with Graves' hyperthyroidism. V is TRBV24-1 and J is TRBJ2-6; tentatively, D is TRBD1 (5 bases). Sequencing was done on a sample of blood. CDR3 protein: CATSDSRVGSGANVLTF. The CDR3 DNA follows: TGTGCCACCAGTGATTCCAGGGTCGGGTCTGGGGCCAACGTCCTGACTTTC.